In its sample, the clone carrying this TCR beta chain was seen a few times. Antigen: not known. Clones were read by immunoSEQ multiplex PCR, and TCRdb kept only the in-frame ones, dropping some. The sample consists of about 150,000 clones, just over 90% of them appearing once. Some second doses came at about 4 weeks and others at about 12 weeks; these were pooled. This sample is part of a study of T cell responses to AZD1222 COVID-19 vaccine. General study results and limits: Donor demographics were predominantly white British with a female majority; clonal diversity may be underestimated.

The CDR3 totals 8 residues. Germline CDR1 reads SQVTM; CDR2 reads ANQGSEA. V shed 3 bases and J shed 12 bases, with 5 bases lying between them. The receptor was isolated from an adult who received the AZD1222 COVID-19 vaccine. The chain employs TRBV29-1 and TRBJ1-2; D remains ambiguous. The sequencing used peripheral blood, collected 28 days after the second AZD1222 dose. The CDR3 protein is CSVDIHTF. The DNA of the CDR3 is TGCAGCGTTGATATTCACACCTTC.